A selection of T cell receptor beta chains follows, all from one sample in a study of blood T cell repertoires in COVID-19. Some clones are missing from TCRdb's copy, which holds only in-frame ones; the method was immunoSEQ multiplex PCR. The profile shows some 200,000 clones, roughly nine tenths of them singletons. The material sequenced was peripheral blood. These receptors originate from a woman in her forties or fifties with acute or convalescent COVID-19. Both conserved end residues are part of each CDR3. The D gene is left open where the match is weak. Clone size, where shown, is once, few, many, or a class for clones that have expanded.

d_gene | abundance | j_gene | v_gene | CDR3nt | CDR3aa
TRBD2 | NA | TRBJ2-1 | TRBV11-3 | TGTGCCAGCAGCCTTGAAGCGGGGGGGCATGAGCAGTTCTTC | CASSLEAGGHEQFF
TRBD1 | NA | TRBJ2-7 | TRBV7-9 | TGTGCCAGCAGCCCGGACAGGGACCGCCGCGAGCAGTACTTC | CASSPDRDRREQYF
TRBD1 | NA | TRBJ2-7 | TRBV7-2 | TGTGCCAGCACCGCTGACAGGGCGACCTACGAGCAGTACTTC | CASTADRATYEQYF
TRBD1 | NA | TRBJ2-7 | TRBV30 | TGTGCCTGGGGGAGACAGGGTGAAAGATACTTC | CAWGRQGERYF
NA | NA | TRBJ2-3 | TRBV13 | TGTGCCAGCAGCCCTGGATCTGTGCGGGACAGCACAGATACGCAGTATTTT | CASSPGSVRDSTDTQYF
TRBD2 | NA | TRBJ2-5 | TRBV27 | TGTGCCAGCAGGGTCACCGGGACTAGCGGGAGAAGGGAGTACTTC | CASRVTGTSGRREYF
TRBD1 | NA | TRBJ1-3 | TRBV3-1/TRBV3-2 | TGTGCCAGCAGCCAAGCGCGGACAGGCCGGCGGGATGGAAACACCATATATTTT | CASSQARTGRRDGNTIYF
NA | NA | TRBJ2-5 | TRBV5-6 | TGTGCCAGCAGCTGGGCTAGCCTCCAAGAGACCCAGTACTTC | CASSWASLQETQYF
NA | few | TRBJ1-4 | TRBV6-5 | TGTGCCAGCAGTTACGTTGGGAGGGGGGATGAAAAACTGTTTTTT | CASSYVGRGDEKLFF
TRBD2 | NA | TRBJ2-3 | TRBV6-2/TRBV6-3 | TGTGCCAGCAGTCAGGGACTAGCGGTACCCACAGATACGCAGTATTTT | CASSQGLAVPTDTQYF
NA | NA | TRBJ1-2 | TRBV4-1 | TGCGCCAGTAGCCAAGATCGCGGCGATTCTTATGGCTACACCTTC | CASSQDRGDSYGYTF
NA | NA | TRBJ2-5 | TRBV25-1 | TGTGCCAGCAGTGGGGCAGAAGAGACCCAGTACTTC | CASSGAEETQYF
NA | NA | TRBJ1-1 | TRBV7-3 | TGTGCCAGCAGCTTACAGGGTGGAACTGAAGCTTTCTTT | CASSLQGGTEAFF
TRBD1 | NA | TRBJ2-6 | TRBV5-1 | TGCGCCAGCGGGACAGCTGGGGCCAACGTCCTGACTTTC | CASGTAGANVLTF
TRBD1 | NA | TRBJ1-2 | TRBV5-1 | TGCGCCAGCAGGTCCGGGACAGGGGTCTATGGCTACACCTTC | CASRSGTGVYGYTF
TRBD1 | NA | TRBJ1-2 | TRBV18 | TGTGCCAGCTCACCATTCTTTGAGGGGGCAGGGTATGGCTACACCTTC | CASSPFFEGAGYGYTF
TRBD1 | once | TRBJ2-7 | TRBV7-2 | TGTGCCAGCAGCAAGGGACAGGGGCTATACGAGCAGTACTTC | CASSKGQGLYEQYF
NA | once | TRBJ1-6 | TRBV7-6 | TGTGCCAGCAGCTTAGGATTTCTTGGGCAGAGTAATTCACCCCTCCACTTT | CASSLGFLGQSNSPLHF
NA | NA | TRBJ2-2 | TRBV6-5 | TGTGCCAGCACGACAGGTATTAGCCAAGCCGGGGAGCTGTTTTTT | CASTTGISQAGELFF
TRBD1 | once | TRBJ1-3 | TRBV6-5 | TGTGCCAGCACAGGGGGCTCTGGAAACACCATATATTTT | CASTGGSGNTIYF